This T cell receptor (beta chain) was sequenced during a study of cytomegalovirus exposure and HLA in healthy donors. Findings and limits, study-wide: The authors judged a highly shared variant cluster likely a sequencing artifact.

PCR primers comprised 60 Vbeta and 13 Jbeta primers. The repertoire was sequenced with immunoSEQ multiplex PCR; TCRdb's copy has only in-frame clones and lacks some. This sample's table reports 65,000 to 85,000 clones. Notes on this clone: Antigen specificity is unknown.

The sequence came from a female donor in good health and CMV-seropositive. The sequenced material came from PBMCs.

The CDR3 reads CASSTWRYYNSPLHF. In DNA, the CDR3 is TGTGCCAGCAGCACCTGGAGATACTATAATTCACCCCTCCACTTT. This chain joins TRBV5-4 and TRBJ1-6, with D hard to call. In germline, CDR1 is SGHNT, CDR2 YYREEE (reference sequence). This CDR3 comprises 15 residues. The ends were cut back, 4 bases at V and 3 bases at J, with 11 bases in the middle.